This entry describes one T cell receptor (beta chain). Antigen unknown. The ends were cut back, 6 bases at V and 0 bases at J, with 10 bases in the middle. This CDR3 is built from 14 residues. Germline loops: CDR1 MNHEY, CDR2 SVGAGI. These data belong to a study of cytomegalovirus exposure and HLA in healthy donors. Study-wide background: The 100 million to 140 million unique TCR beta sequences, from about 170 million T cells, were found by an earlier analysis. Whole-study results and caveats: TCR beta V segments were, for the most part, productive about 87% or about 30% of the time in an earlier analysis.

The PCR employed 60 Vbeta primers together with 13 Jbeta primers. Sequencing used immunoSEQ multiplex PCR; TCRdb keeps in-frame clones, though not all of them. The repertoire holds about 150,000 clones, with more than 80% as singletons. The clonotype was recovered from a woman in her thirties or forties in good health and CMV-seropositive. The chain carries TRBV6-5 and TRBJ2-3; D unclear. Specimen: PBMCs. CDR3 in amino acids: CASRRATSTDTQYF. The CDR3 nucleotides read TGTGCCAGCAGGAGAGCCACTAGCACAGATACGCAGTATTTT.